Presented here are 2 T cell receptor beta chains from one specimen sequenced in a study of blood T cell repertoires in COVID-19 (dated by TCRdb to 2020 to 2022). Library preparation employed the immunoSEQ multiplex PCR assay. TCRdb carries this immuneACCESS record with in-frame sequences only. Its versions omit some clonotypes, under half of them owing to an unresolved V gene in the studies checked, with the rest unexplained. The sample data list nearly 110,000 clones, and about 80% of these were observed just once. 4% to 5.5% of the sample belongs to the ten largest clones. Sequencing was done on a sample of peripheral blood. Receptors were obtained from a man between 65 and 80 years old with acute or convalescent COVID-19.

The chain joins TRBV29-1 to TRBJ2-5; 9 bases match TRBD2. Germline V CDR1 and CDR2: SQVTM, ANQGSEA. V was pared by 2 bases and J by 1 base, with 2 bases of the junction left unmatched. CDR3 length: 14 amino acids. The CDR3 protein is CSVEPSGAQETQYF. DNA of the CDR3: TGCAGCGTTGAACCTAGCGGGGCCCAAGAGACCCAGTACTTC.

The chain combines TRBV7-9 with TRBJ1-6, with D uncertain. Germline V gene sequence: CDR1 SEHNR, CDR2 FQNEAQ (reference sequence). The CDR3 has 14 residues. Trimming pared 5 bases from V and 7 bases from J, leaving 12 bases between. The CDR3 sequence: CASSNPLANSPLHF. The CDR3 DNA sequence: TGTGCCAGCAGCAACCCCCTGGCAAATTCACCCCTCCACTTT.